Reported below is one T cell receptor beta chain. Only in-frame clones appear in the TCRdb table, and some are missing; sequencing was by immunoSEQ multiplex PCR. The table has around 300,000 clones, around 90% seen once. The data stem from a study of blood T cell repertoires in COVID-19. From germline, CDR1 is SGHTA and CDR2 FQGNSA. The CDR3 contains 14 residues. Trimming removed 2 bases at V and 5 bases at J, with 12 bases between. The source is a woman aged 40 to 50 who had recovered from COVID-19. The sample was PBMCs or T cells enriched from blood (not recorded which). This chain joins TRBV7-2 and TRBJ1-2; TRBD1 might be the D (5 bases). This chain's CDR3 is CASSLMGGRYGYTF. CDR3 nucleotides: TGTGCCAGCAGCTTAATGGGGGGACGGTATGGCTACACCTTC.